Each of the 26 T cell receptor beta chains below was sequenced from the same sample in a study of blood T cells in healthy people across ages. For the second PCR, which ran for about 7 to 11 cycles, a sample-barcoded 5' primer and a J-beta primer mix were used. Each CDR3 protein gets one entry after TCRdb re-called the 5' RACE reads with MiXCR. The data show approximately 1.5 million distinct CDR3 sequences, with 40% to 45% seen just once and about 4.1% held by the top ten. Sample: blood. These receptors all come from a woman aged 18 to 35 in good health.

The table lists this clonotype with a few counts. The rearrangement uses TRBV2 and TRBJ1-5, with D perhaps TRBD1 (5 bases). There are 13 residues in the CDR3. V dropped 8 bases and J dropped 0 bases, with 8 bases sitting between them. Germline CDR1 SNHLY, CDR2 FYNNEI. The CDR3 sequence is CASRGISNQPQHF. The CDR3 DNA is TGTGCCAGCCGGGGCATTAGCAATCAGCCCCAGCATTTT.

J is TRBJ2-6 and V is TRBV4-2; unclear D gene. The CDR3 is made up of 17 amino acids. V lost 1 base to trimming and J lost 2 bases, with 12 bases between them. Germline loops: CDR1 LGHNA, CDR2 YNFKEQ. CDR3 sequence (DNA): TGTGCCAGCAGCCAAGGGTTCAGGAGTACTGGGGCCAACGTCCTGACTTTC. Its protein is CASSQGFRSTGANVLTF.

The rearrangement uses TRBV7-9 and TRBJ2-3; 15 bases are shared with TRBD2. The length of the CDR3 is 17 residues. Trimming removed 5 bases from V and 1 base from J; junction bases left unmatched: 4. CDR1 SEHNR and CDR2 FQNEAQ come from the germline V gene (reference sequence). The CDR3 DNA follows: TGTGCCAGCAGCGTCGGACTAGCGGGAGGGGGCACAGATACGCAGTATTTT. This translates into CASSVGLAGGGTDTQYF.

This clonotype was seen once. V and J are TRBV3-1 and TRBJ2-6; D may be TRBD1 (6 bases). Per germline, CDR1 LGHDT and CDR2 YNNKEL (reference sequence). The CDR3 sequence is 15 residues long. V gave up 2 bases and J gave up 4 bases, with 9 bases separating them. Written as DNA, the CDR3 is TGTGCCAGCAGCCAAAGGGGGACCGGGGCCAACGTCCTGACTTTC. Translation gives CASSQRGTGANVLTF.

V usage is TRBV3-1 and J usage is TRBJ2-1; TRBD2 matches at 10 bases. The closer fit of TRBJ2-7 to the DNA end suggests the J call may be wrong. The CDR3 length is 16 residues. The V gene's germline CDR1 is LGHDT and CDR2 YNNKEL (reference sequence). The CDR3 coding sequence is TGTGCCAGCACGACTAGCGGGTTCGCCTCCTACAATGAGCAGTACTTC. Its translation is CASTTSGFASYNEQYF.

In its sample, this clonotype was seen a few times. This chain links TRBV29-1 with TRBJ1-2; maybe TRBD1 (6 bases). The germline V gene encodes CDR1 SQVTM and CDR2 ANQGSEA. The CDR3 is 14 amino acids. Trimming removed 4 bases from V and 4 bases from J, with 16 bases in between. CDR3 protein: CSVAELGGLYGYTF. The CDR3 nucleotides are TGCAGCGTTGCCGAATTAGGGGGACTCTATGGCTACACCTTC.

V gene TRBV12-3 or TRBV12-4 combines with J gene TRBJ1-5; 7 bases are shared with TRBD1. This CDR3 is built from 14 residues. Trimming took 6 bases from V and 3 from J; bases not matched to a gene: 5. CDR3: CASSLRGPNQPQHF. The DNA for the CDR3 is TGTGCCAGCAGCTTAAGGGGGCCCAATCAGCCCCAGCATTTT.

This clonotype was counted only a few times. This rearrangement joins TRBV7-9 to TRBJ2-2; D call uncertain. V was cut by 10 bases and J by 0 bases, with 12 bases left in between. The CDR3 has 14 amino acids. Germline loops: CDR1 SEHNR, CDR2 FQNEAQ (reference sequence). Here the CDR3 reads CATNSFANTGELFF. In DNA, the CDR3 is TGTGCCACCAATTCGTTCGCGAACACCGGGGAGCTGTTTTTT.

This clonotype was seen more than once but under ten times. The V gene is TRBV29-1, the J gene TRBJ1-1, with 7 bases fitting TRBD1. From germline, CDR1 is SQVTM and CDR2 ANQGSEA. V lost 2 bases, J lost 3 bases, and 18 bases stayed unmatched. This CDR3 has 18 residues. In DNA, the CDR3 is TGCAGCGTTGAAACTCTCTCGACAGGGCGGTTAGGGGACACTGAAGCTTTCTTT. Its protein is CSVETLSTGRLGDTEAFF.

The chain combines TRBV4-1 with TRBJ1-3; tentative D call: TRBD1 (5 bases). Germline V gene sequence: CDR1 MGHRA, CDR2 YSYEKL. With 4 bases removed from V and 7 bases from J, the gap between germline ends came to 17 bases. The CDR3 extends over 15 amino acids. CDR3 sequence reads: CASSPSLSGDNTIYF. DNA for the CDR3: TGCGCCAGCAGCCCCTCCCTGAGCGGGGACAACACCATATATTTT.

A word on this clonotype: Relative to the germline gene, one junction end is altered; a read error may explain this. The chain links TRBV7-2 to TRBJ1-1, with D unresolved. This CDR3 has 13 amino acids. Per the germline V gene, CDR1 is SGHTA and CDR2 is FQGNSA. The CDR3 protein is CASSVEVFTETFF. DNA of the CDR3: TGTGCCAGCAGCGTAGAAGTGTTCACTGAAACTTTCTTT.

The genes are TRBV6-5 and TRBJ2-1; D is undetermined. Trimming took off 8 bases at V and 10 bases at J, with 21 bases between the two ends. The germline gives CDR1 MNHEY, CDR2 SVGAGI. The CDR3 is made up of 14 amino acids. The CDR3 loop reads CASGPSLSGGEQFF. DNA for the CDR3: TGTGCCAGCGGTCCCTCCTTGTCGGGCGGAGAGCAGTTCTTC.

The chain uses TRBV4-1 and TRBJ1-2; D gene ambiguous. V shed 0 bases and J shed 3 bases, with 17 bases lying between them. CDR3 length equals 17 residues. CDR1 is MGHRA and CDR2 is YSYEKL in the germline V gene. The CDR3 region has the DNA TGCGCCAGCAGCCAAGAGATTGGCACGGCTATGTACTATGGCTACACCTTC. This codes for CASSQEIGTAMYYGYTF.

In this sample, this clonotype turned up a few times. This chain links TRBV5-1 with TRBJ2-1; 10 bases are shared with TRBD1. Looked up from germline, CDR1 is SGHRS and CDR2 is YFSETQ. The trim removed 4 bases at V and 3 bases at J, leaving 16 bases unmatched. This CDR3 region has 19 residues. This chain's CDR3 is CASSRRRIGTGVNYNEQFF. The CDR3 DNA reads as TGCGCCAGCAGCCGACGAAGAATCGGGACAGGGGTTAACTACAATGAGCAGTTCTTC.

V gene TRBV27 combines with J gene TRBJ2-6, with unresolved D. CDR1 is MNHEY and CDR2 is SMNVEV in the germline V gene (reference sequence). V was trimmed by 8 bases and J by 2 bases, leaving 10 bases between them. The CDR3 is made up of 14 amino acids. The CDR3 reads CASAGVAGANVLTF. CDR3 nucleotides: TGTGCCAGCGCTGGGGTAGCTGGGGCCAACGTCCTGACTTTC. The full variable domain, rest sourced from reference TRBV27 and TRBJ2-6, is EAQVTQNPRYLITVTGKKLTVTCSQNMNHEYMSWYRQDPGLGLRQIYYSMNVEVTDKGDVPEGYKVSRKEKRNFPLILESPSPNQTSLYFCASAGVAGANVLTFGAGSRLTVL.

This clonotype was observed many times. This rearrangement joins TRBV6-2 or TRBV6-3 to TRBJ2-7; D call uncertain. The CDR3 has 11 amino acids. With 5 bases removed from V and 5 bases from J, the gap between germline ends came to 7 bases. The germline gives CDR1 MNHEY, CDR2 SVGEGT. The CDR3 DNA reads as TGTGCCAGCAGTCGTCGCCACGAGCAGTACTTC. It encodes CASSRRHEQYF.

This clonotype was counted a single time. The chain carries TRBV2 and TRBJ2-7, with unresolved D. The V end was cut by 5 bases, the J end by 7 bases, with 24 bases between. Germline loops: CDR1 SNHLY, CDR2 FYNNEI. This CDR3 comprises 16 residues. The chain's CDR3 is CASSTSGLFRSDEQYF. DNA for the CDR3: TGTGCCAGCAGTACCTCCGGGCTATTTAGGAGCGATGAGCAGTACTTC.

In this sample, this clonotype turned up a few times. The chain combines TRBV7-2 with TRBJ2-1; D unresolved. The CDR3 length is 13 residues. Germline V gene lookup returns CDR1 SGHTA and CDR2 FQGNSA. V was trimmed by 8 bases and J by 9 bases, leaving 17 bases between them. The CDR3 reads CASPTPWVGEQFF. CDR3 bases: TGTGCCAGCCCCACTCCATGGGTTGGTGAGCAGTTCTTC.

This chain uses TRBV24-1 with TRBJ1-2; D uncertain. V was trimmed by 4 bases and J by 4 bases, leaving 6 bases between them. The length of the CDR3 is 12 residues. Germline V gives CDR1 KGHDR, CDR2 SFDVKD. The CDR3 DNA is TGTGCCACCAGTGACCACGGCTATGGCTACACCTTC. It is translated as CATSDHGYGYTF.

This clonotype occurred many times. V usage is TRBV24-1 and J usage is TRBJ2-6; tentatively, D is TRBD1 (7 bases). The CDR3 spans 15 residues. Trimming cost V 5 bases and J 2 bases, with 9 bases left between them. Germline CDR1 is KGHDR and CDR2 is SFDVKD. The DNA for the CDR3 is TGTGCCACCAGTGGCAGGGGGGCTGGGGCCAACGTCCTGACTTTC. It translates to CATSGRGAGANVLTF.

The chain joins TRBV4-2 to TRBJ2-1, with TRBD2 matching over 7 bases. CDR1 and CDR2 (germline): LGHNA, YNFKEQ. This CDR3 spans 16 amino acids. With 0 bases clipped from V and 2 bases from J, the junction kept 4 bases outside the gene matches. CDR3 residues: CASSQEPGLAYNEQFF. The CDR3 DNA follows: TGTGCCAGCAGCCAAGAGCCCGGACTAGCCTACAATGAGCAGTTCTTC.

V usage is TRBV20-1 and J usage is TRBJ2-1; D is ambiguous. The germline V gene encodes CDR1 DFQATT and CDR2 SNEGSKA (reference sequence). The V end was cut by 6 bases, the J end by 2 bases, with 20 bases between. This CDR3 has 16 residues. CDR3: CSAELGARPTYNEQFF. The DNA for the CDR3 is TGCAGTGCCGAGTTGGGCGCCCGCCCCACCTACAATGAGCAGTTCTTC.

This chain links TRBV4-2 with TRBJ2-4; TRBD2 matches 9 bases. V dropped 0 bases and J dropped 0; count of bases not matched to a gene: 9. The CDR3 has 19 residues. CDR1 and CDR2 from the germline V gene are LGHNA and YNFKEQ. CDR3 amino acids: CASSQDVGGGALAKNIQYF. DNA for the CDR3: TGTGCCAGCAGCCAAGACGTCGGCGGGGGGGCTCTAGCCAAAAACATTCAGTACTTC.

The chain recombines TRBV18 with TRBJ2-2; no clear D. The CDR3 runs to 14 residues. V was pared by 4 bases and J by 5 bases, with 11 bases between. Per germline, CDR1 KGHSH and CDR2 LQKENI. The CDR3 loop reads CASSLLQSTGELFF. The CDR3 region has the DNA TGTGCCAGCTCACTGCTCCAATCAACCGGGGAGCTGTTTTTT. The full variable domain, its missing parts supplied by reference TRBV18 and TRBJ2-2, is NAGVMQNPRHLVRRRGQEARLRCSPMKGHSHVYWYRQLPEEGLKFMVYLQKENIIDESGMPKERFSAEFPKEGPSILRIQQVVRGDSAAYFCASSLLQSTGELFFGEGSRLTVL.

The J gene is TRBJ2-3, the V gene TRBV2; no clear D. The V end was cut by 7 bases, the J end by 7 bases, with 12 bases between. CDR1 and CDR2 (germline): SNHLY, FYNNEI. The CDR3 is 12 residues long. CDR3 DNA sequence: TGTGCCAGCAATTCCCTCCTATATACGCAGTATTTT. It is translated as CASNSLLYTQYF.

The gene calls are TRBV13 and TRBJ2-5; D might be TRBD1 (6 bases). There are 15 residues in the CDR3. Trimming removed 5 bases at V and 1 base at J, with 14 bases between. Germline loops: CDR1 PRHDT, CDR2 FYEKMQ (reference sequence). The CDR3 region is CASSHRGHSQETQYF. CDR3 coding DNA: TGTGCCAGCAGCCATCGGGGACACTCCCAAGAGACCCAGTACTTC.